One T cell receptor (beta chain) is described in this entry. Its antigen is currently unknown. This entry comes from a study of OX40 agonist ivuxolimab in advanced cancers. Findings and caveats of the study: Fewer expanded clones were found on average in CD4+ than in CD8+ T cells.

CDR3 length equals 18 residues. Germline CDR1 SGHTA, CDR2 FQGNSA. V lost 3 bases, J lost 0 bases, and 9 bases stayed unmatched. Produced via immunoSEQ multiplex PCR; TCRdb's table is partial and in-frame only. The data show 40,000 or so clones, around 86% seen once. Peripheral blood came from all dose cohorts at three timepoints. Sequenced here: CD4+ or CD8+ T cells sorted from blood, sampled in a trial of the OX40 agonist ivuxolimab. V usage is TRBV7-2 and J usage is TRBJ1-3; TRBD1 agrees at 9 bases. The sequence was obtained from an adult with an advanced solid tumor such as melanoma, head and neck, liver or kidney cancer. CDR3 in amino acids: CASSFRLGQGSSGNTIYF. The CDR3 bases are TGTGCCAGCAGCTTCAGACTGGGACAGGGAAGCTCTGGAAACACCATATATTTT.